Included here is one T cell receptor beta chain sequence, with context. Its specificity is unknown. The data stem from a study of human T cells and chemical hapten exposure. Study in general: DPC at 0.01% went onto the upper back in patch tests, read at 6 days.

Overall study findings and caveats: It was expanded TCRs that formed significantly more large CDR3 similarity clusters than controls did.

This CDR3 is 15 amino acids long. Germline lookup yields CDR1 LGHDT and CDR2 YNNKEL (reference sequence). The V gene lost 1 base and the J gene lost 0 bases, with 10 bases spanning the gap. Described time point: patch test 2, 6 weeks after DPC sensitization. Treatment specified: therapeutic diphenylcyclopropenone sensitization with weekly scalp DPC. TCRdb independently ran MiXCR on the RACE reads; one entry per CDR3 protein. The sample yields about 400,000 distinct CDR3 sequences, about 6.9% seen once. This chain connects TRBV3-1 to TRBJ2-7; D not resolved. Sequenced here: whole blood, sampled in connection with sensitization to the hapten diphenylcyclopropenone (DPC). This TCR was sampled from a woman aged 18 to 35 with alopecia areata. Some clones in this sample may be carry-over from other donors' samples. The CDR3 DNA reads TGTGCCAGCAGCCAAGGATCCTGGAGCTCCTACGAGCAGTACTTC. This gives the protein CASSQGSWSSYEQYF.